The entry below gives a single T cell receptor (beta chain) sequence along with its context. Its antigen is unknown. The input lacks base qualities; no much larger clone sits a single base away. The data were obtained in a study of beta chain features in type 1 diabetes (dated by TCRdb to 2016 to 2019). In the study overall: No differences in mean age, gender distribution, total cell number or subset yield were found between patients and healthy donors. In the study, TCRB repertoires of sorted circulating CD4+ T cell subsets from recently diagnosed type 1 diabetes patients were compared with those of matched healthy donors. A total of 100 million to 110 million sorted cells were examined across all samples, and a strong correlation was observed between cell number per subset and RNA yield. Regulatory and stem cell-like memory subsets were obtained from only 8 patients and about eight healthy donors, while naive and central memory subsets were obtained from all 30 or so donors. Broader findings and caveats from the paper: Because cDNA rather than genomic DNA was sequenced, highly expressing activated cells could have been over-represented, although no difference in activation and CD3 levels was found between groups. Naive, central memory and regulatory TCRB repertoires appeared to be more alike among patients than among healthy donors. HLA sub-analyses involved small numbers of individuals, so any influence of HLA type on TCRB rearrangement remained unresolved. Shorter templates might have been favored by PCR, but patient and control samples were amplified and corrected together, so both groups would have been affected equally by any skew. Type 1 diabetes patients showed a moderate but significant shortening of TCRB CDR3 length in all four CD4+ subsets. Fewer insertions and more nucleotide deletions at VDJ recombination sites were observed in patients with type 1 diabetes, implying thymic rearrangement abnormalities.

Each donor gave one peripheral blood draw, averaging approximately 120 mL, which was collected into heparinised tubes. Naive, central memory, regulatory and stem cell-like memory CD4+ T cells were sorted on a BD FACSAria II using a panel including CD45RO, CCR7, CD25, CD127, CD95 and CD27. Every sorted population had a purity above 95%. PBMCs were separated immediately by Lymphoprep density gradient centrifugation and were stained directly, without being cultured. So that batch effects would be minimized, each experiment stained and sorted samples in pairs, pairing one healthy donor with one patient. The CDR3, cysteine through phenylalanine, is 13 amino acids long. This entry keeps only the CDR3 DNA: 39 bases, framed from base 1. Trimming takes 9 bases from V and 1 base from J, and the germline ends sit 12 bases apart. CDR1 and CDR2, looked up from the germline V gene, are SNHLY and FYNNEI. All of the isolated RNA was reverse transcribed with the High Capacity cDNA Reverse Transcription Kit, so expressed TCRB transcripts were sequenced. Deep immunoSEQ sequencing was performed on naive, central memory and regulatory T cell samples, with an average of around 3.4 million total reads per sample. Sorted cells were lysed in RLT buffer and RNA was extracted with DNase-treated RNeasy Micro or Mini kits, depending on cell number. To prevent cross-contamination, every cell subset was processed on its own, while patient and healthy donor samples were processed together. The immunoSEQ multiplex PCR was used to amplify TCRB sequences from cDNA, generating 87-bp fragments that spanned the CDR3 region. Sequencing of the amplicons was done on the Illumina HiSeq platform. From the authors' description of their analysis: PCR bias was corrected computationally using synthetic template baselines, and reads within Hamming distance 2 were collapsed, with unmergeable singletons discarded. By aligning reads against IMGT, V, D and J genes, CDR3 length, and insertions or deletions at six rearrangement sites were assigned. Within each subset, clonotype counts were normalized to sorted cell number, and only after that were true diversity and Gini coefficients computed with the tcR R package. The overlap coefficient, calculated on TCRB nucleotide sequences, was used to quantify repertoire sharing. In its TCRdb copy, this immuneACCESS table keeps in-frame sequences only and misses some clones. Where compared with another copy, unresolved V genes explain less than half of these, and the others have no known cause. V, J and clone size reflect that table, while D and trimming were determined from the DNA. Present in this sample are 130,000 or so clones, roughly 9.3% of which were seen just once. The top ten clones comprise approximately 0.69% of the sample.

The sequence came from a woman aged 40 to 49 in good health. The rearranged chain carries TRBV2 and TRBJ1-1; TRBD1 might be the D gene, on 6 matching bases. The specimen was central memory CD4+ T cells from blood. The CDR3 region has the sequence CARKQGPNTEAFF. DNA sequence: TGTGCCAGAAAACAGGGACCGAACACTGAAGCTTTCTTT.